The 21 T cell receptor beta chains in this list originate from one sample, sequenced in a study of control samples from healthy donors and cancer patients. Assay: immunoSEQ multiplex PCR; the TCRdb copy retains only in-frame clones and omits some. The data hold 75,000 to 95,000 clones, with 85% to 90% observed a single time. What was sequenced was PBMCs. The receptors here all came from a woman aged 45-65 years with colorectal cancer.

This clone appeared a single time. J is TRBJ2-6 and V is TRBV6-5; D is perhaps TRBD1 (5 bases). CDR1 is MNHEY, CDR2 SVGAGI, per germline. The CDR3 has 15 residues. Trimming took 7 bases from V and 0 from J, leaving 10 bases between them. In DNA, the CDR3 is TGTGCCAGCAATTCCAGGGTCTCTGGGGCCAACGTCCTGACTTTC. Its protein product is CASNSRVSGANVLTF.

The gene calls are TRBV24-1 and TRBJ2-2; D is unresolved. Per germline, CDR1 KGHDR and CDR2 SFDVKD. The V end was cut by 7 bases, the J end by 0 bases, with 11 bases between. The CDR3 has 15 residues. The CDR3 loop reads CATSRPYPNTGELFF. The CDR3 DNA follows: TGTGCCACCAGCAGGCCCTATCCGAACACCGGGGAGCTGTTTTTT.

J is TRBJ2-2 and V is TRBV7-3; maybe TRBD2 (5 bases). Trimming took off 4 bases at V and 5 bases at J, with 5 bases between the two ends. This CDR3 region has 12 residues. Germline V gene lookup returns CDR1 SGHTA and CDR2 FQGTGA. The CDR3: CASSSGTGELFF. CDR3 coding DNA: TGTGCCAGCAGCTCGGGAACCGGGGAGCTGTTTTTT.

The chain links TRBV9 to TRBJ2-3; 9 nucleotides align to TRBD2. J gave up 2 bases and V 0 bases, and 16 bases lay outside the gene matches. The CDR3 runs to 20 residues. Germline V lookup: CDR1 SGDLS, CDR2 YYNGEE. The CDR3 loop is CASSVAVTGRLAGNTDTQYF. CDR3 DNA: TGTGCCAGCAGCGTAGCGGTGACAGGTCGGCTAGCGGGAAACACAGATACGCAGTATTTT.

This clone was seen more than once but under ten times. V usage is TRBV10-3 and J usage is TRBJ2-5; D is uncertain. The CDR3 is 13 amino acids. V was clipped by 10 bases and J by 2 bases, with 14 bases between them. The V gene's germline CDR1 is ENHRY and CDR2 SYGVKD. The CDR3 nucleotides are TGTGCCACCGGCTCCGCGGATCAAGAGACCCAGTACTTC. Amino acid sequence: CATGSADQETQYF.

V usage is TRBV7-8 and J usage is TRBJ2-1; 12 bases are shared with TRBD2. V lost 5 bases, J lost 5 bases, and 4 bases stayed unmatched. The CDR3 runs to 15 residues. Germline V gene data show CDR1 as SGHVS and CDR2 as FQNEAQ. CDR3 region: CASSPGLAGNNEQFF. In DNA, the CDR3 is TGTGCCAGCAGCCCGGGACTAGCGGGTAACAATGAGCAGTTCTTC.

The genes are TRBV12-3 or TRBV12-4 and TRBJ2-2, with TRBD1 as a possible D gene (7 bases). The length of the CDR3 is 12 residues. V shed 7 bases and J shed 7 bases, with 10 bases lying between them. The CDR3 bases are TGTGCCAGCACTCAGGGGGGCGGGGAGCTGTTTTTT. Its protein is CASTQGGGELFF.

The CDR3 DNA reads TGTGCCAGCAGTGTTTCCGGACTCAACACTGAAGCTTTCTTT. Amino acid sequence: CASSVSGLNTEAFF. This chain joins TRBV2 and TRBJ1-1; D ambiguous. CDR1 and CDR2 from the germline V gene are SNHLY and FYNNEI. The CDR3 length is 14 residues. Between the trimmed V and J ends, which lost 4 bases and 2 bases, there was a span of 11 bases.

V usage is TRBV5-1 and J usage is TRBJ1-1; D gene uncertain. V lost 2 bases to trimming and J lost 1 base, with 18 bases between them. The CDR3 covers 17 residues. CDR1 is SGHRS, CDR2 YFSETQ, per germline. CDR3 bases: TGCGCCAGCAGCTTCCCTGAAAACGGACTGACGAACACTGAAGCTTTCTTT. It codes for CASSFPENGLTNTEAFF. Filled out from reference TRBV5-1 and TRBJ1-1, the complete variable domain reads KAGVTQTPRYLIKTRGQQVTLSCSPISGHRSVSWYQQTPGQGLQFLFEYFSETQRNKGNFPGRFSGRQFSNSRSEMNVSTLELGDSALYLCASSFPENGLTNTEAFFGQGTRLTVV.

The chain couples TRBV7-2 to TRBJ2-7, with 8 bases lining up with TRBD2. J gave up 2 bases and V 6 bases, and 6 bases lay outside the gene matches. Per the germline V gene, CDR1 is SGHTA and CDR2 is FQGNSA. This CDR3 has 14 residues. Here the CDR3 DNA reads TGTGCCAGCAGTTCTAGCGGGTACCCCTACGAGCAGTACGTC. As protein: CASSSSGYPYEQYV.

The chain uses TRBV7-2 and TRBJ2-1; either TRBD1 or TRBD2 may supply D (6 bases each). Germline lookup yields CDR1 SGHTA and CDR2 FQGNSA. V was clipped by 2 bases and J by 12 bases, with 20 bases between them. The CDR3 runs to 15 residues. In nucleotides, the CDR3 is TGTGCCAGCAGCTTAAAGGGGGGCAGTTCGGCGGGGCAGTTCTTC. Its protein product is CASSLKGGSSAGQFF.

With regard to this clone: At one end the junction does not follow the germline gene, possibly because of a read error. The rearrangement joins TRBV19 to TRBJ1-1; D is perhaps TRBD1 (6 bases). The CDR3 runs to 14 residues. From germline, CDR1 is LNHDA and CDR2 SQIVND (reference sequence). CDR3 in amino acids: CASSLDRRSTEAFF. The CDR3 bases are TGTGCCAGTAGTTTAGACAGGCGTAGCACTGAAGCTTTCTTT.

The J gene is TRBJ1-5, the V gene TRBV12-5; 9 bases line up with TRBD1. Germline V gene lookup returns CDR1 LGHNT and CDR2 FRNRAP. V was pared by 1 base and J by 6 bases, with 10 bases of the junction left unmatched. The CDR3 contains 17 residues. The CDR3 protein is CASGLDKTGGYGQPQHF. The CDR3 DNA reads TGTGCTAGTGGTTTGGATAAGACAGGGGGGTATGGTCAGCCCCAGCATTTT. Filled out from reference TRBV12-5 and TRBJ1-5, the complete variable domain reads DARVTQTPRHKVTEMGQEVTMRCQPILGHNTVFWYRQTMMQGLELLAYFRNRAPLDDSGMPKDRFSAEMPDATLATLKIQPSEPRDSAVYFCASGLDKTGGYGQPQHFGDGTRLSIL.

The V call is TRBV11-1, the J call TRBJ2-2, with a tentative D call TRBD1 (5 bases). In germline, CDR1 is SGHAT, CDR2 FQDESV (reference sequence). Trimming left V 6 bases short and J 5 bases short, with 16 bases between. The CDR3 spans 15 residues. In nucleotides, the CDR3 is TGTGCCAGCAGTCAGATACCTTCAGGGACCGGGGAGCTGTTTTTT. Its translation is CASSQIPSGTGELFF. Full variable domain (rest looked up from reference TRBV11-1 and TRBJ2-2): EAEVAQSPRYKITEKSQAVAFWCDPISGHATLYWYRQILGQGPELLVQFQDESVVDDSQLPKDRFSAERLKGVDSTLKIQPAELGDSAMYLCASSQIPSGTGELFFGEGSRLTVL.

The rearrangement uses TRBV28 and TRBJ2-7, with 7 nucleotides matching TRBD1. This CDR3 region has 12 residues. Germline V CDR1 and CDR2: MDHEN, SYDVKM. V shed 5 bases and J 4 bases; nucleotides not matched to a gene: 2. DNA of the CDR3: TGTGCCAGCAGTCAGACAGGGTACGAGCAGTACGTC. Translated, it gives CASSQTGYEQYV.

The CDR3 nucleotides are TGCGCCAGCAGCCAAGAGGAGGGGATAGGGGCTGAAGCTTTCTTT. Protein: CASSQEEGIGAEAFF. V gene TRBV4-3 combines with J gene TRBJ1-1, with D possibly matching TRBD1 (5 bases). The germline V and J ends were trimmed by 0 bases and 6 bases, with 14 bases remaining between them. CDR1 is LGHNA and CDR2 is YSLEER in the germline V gene. The CDR3 is made up of 15 amino acids.

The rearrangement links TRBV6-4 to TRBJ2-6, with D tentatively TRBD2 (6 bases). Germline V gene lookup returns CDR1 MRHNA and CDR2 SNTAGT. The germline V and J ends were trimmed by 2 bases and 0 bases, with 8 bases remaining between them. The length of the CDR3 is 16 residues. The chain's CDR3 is CASSDRGGSGANVLTF. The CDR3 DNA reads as TGTGCCAGCAGTGACAGGGGAGGCTCTGGGGCCAACGTCCTGACTTTC.

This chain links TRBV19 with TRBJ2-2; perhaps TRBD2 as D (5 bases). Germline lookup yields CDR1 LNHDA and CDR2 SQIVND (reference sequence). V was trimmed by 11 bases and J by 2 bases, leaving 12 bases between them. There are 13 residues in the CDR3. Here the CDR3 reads CASLDSNTGELFF. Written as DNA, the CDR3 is TGTGCCTCCCTGGACTCTAACACCGGGGAGCTGTTTTTT. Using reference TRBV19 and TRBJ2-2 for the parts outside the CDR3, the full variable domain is DGGITQSPKYLFRKEGQNVTLSCEQNLNHDAMYWYRQDPGQGLRLIYYSQIVNDFQKGDIAEGYSVSREKKESFPLTVTSAQKNPTAFYLCASLDSNTGELFFGEGSRLTVL.

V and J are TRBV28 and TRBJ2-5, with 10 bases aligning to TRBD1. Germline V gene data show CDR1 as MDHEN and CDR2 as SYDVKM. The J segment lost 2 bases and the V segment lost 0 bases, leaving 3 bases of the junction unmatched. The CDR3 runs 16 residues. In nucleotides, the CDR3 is TGTGCCAGCAGTTTATGGGACAGGGGGGGACAAGAGACCCAGTACTTC. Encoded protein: CASSLWDRGGQETQYF.

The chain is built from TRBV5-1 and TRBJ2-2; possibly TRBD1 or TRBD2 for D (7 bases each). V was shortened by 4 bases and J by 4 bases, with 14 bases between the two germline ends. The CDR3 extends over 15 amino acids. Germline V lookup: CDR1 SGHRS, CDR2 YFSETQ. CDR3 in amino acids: CASSQTGEGTGELFF. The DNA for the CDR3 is TGCGCCAGCAGCCAAACAGGGGAGGGCACCGGGGAGCTGTTTTTT.

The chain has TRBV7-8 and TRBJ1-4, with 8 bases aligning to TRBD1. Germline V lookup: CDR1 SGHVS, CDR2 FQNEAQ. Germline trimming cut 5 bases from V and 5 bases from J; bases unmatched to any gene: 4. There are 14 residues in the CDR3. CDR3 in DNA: TGTGCCAGCAGCCTAGGGACAGGAAATGAAAAACTGTTTTTT. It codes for CASSLGTGNEKLFF.